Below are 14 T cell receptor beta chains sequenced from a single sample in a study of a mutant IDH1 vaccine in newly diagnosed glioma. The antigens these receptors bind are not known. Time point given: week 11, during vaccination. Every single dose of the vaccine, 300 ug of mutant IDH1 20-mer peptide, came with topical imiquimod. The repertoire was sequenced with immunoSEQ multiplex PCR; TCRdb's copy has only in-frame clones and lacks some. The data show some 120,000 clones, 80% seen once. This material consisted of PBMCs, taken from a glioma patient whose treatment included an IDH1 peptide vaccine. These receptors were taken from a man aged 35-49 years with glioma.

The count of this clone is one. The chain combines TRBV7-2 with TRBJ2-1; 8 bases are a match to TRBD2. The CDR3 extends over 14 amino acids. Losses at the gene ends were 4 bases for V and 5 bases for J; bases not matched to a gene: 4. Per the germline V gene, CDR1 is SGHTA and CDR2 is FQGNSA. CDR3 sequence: CASSSPGGDNEQFF. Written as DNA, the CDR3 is TGTGCCAGCAGCTCTCCGGGAGGGGACAATGAGCAGTTCTTC.

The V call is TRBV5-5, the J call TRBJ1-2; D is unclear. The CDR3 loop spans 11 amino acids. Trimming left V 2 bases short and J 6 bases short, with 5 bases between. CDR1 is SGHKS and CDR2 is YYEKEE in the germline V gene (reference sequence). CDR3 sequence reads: CASSLRDGYTF. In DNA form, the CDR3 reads TGTGCCAGCAGCTTAAGGGATGGCTACACCTTC.

This CDR3 reads CASSPPERGGYNEQFF. The CDR3 DNA reads TGTGCCAGCTCACCACCAGAGCGGGGGGGCTACAATGAGCAGTTCTTC. J is TRBJ2-1 and V is TRBV18, with TRBD2 identical over 10 bases. Germline-derived CDR1 and CDR2 are KGHSH and LQKENI. V was pared by 0 bases and J by 3 bases, with 2 bases of the junction left unmatched. The CDR3 totals 16 residues. Full variable domain (outside the CDR3, taken from reference TRBV18 and TRBJ2-1): NAGVMQNPRHLVRRRGQEARLRCSPMKGHSHVYWYRQLPEEGLKFMVYLQKENIIDESGMPKERFSAEFPKEGPSILRIQQVVRGDSAAYFCASSPPERGGYNEQFFGPGTRLTVL.

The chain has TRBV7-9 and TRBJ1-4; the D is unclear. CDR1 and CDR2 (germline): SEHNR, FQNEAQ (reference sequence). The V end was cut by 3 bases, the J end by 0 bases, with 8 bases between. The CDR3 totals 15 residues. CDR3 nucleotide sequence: TGTGCCAGCAGCTTGAAAGCCGCAACTAATGAAAAACTGTTTTTT. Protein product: CASSLKAATNEKLFF. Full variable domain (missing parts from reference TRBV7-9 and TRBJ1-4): DTGVSQNPRHKITKRGQNVTFRCDPISEHNRLYWYRQTLGQGPEFLTYFQNEAQLEKSRLLSDRFSAERPKGSFSTLEIQRTEQGDSAMYLCASSLKAATNEKLFFGSGTQLSVL.

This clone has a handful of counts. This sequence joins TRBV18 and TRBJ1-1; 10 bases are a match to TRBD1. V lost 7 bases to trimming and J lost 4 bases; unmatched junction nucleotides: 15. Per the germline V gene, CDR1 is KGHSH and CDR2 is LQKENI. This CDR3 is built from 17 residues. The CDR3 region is CASCAGQGRFSGTEAFF. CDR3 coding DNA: TGTGCCAGCTGCGCGGGACAGGGGCGGTTCTCCGGCACTGAAGCTTTCTTT.

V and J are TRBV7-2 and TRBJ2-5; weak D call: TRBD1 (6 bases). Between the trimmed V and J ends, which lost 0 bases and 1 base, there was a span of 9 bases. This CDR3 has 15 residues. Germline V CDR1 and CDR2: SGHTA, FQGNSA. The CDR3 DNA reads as TGTGCCAGCAGCTTAGCCGGGACACCCCAAGAGACCCAGTACTTC. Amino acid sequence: CASSLAGTPQETQYF. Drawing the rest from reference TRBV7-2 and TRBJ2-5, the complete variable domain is GAGVSQSPSNKVTEKGKDVELRCDPISGHTALYWYRQSLGQGLEFLIYFQGNSAPDKSGLPSDRFSAERTGGSVSTLTIQRTQQEDSAVYLCASSLAGTPQETQYFGPGTRLLVL.

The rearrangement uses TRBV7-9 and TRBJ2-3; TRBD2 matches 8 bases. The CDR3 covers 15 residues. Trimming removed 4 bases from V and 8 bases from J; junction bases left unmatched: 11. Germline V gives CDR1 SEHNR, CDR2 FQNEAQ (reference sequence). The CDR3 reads CASSSAGGRVGTQYF. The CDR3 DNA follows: TGTGCCAGCAGCTCGGCGGGGGGCCGGGTAGGTACGCAGTATTTT.

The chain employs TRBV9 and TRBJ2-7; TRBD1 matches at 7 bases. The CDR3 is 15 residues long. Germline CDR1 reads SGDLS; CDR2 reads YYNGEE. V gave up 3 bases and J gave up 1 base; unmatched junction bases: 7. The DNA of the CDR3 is TGTGCCAGCAGCGACCGGGACAGAGGTTCCTACGAGCAGTACTTC. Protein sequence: CASSDRDRGSYEQYF.

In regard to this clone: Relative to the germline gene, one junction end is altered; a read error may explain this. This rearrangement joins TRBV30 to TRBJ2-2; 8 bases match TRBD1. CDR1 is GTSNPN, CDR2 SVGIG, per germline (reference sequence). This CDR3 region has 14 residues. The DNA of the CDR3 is TGTGCCTGGAGTGTACAGGGGGGACACCGGGGAGCTGTTTTT. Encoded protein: CAWSVQGGHRGAVF.

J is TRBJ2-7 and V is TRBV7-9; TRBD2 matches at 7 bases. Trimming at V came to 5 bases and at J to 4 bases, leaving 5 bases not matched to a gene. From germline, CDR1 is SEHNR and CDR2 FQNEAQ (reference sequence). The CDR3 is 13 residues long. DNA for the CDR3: TGTGCCAGCAGCACCTCAGCGGGATACGAGCAGTACTTC. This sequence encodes CASSTSAGYEQYF.

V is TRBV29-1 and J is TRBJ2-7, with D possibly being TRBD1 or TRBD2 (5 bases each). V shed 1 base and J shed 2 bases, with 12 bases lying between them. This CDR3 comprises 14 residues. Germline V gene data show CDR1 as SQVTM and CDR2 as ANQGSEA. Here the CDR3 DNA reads TGCAGCGTTGAAGGAATCTTGGGGGCCTACGAGCAGTACTTC. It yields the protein CSVEGILGAYEQYF.

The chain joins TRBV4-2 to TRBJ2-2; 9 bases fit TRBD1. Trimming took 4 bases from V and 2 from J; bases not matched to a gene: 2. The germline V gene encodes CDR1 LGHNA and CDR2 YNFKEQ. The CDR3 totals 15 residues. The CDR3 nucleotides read TGTGCCAGCAGCCCGGGACAGGGTAACACCGGGGAGCTGTTTTTT. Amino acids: CASSPGQGNTGELFF.

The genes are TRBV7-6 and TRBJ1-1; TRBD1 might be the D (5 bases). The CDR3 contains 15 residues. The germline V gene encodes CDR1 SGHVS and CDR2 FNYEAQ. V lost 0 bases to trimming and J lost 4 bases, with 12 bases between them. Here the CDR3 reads CASSLAEGTSTEAFF. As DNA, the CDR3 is TGTGCCAGCAGCTTAGCGGAGGGGACGAGCACTGAAGCTTTCTTT.

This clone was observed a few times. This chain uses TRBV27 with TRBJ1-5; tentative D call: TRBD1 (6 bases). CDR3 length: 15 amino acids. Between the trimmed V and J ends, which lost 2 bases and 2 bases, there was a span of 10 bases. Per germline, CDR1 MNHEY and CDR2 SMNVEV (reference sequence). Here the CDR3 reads CASSLDPGGNQPQHF. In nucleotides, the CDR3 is TGTGCCAGCAGTTTAGATCCAGGGGGCAATCAGCCCCAGCATTTT.